This T cell receptor beta chain is drawn from a study of control samples from healthy donors and cancer patients. The ends were cut back, 0 bases at V and 6 bases at J, with 14 bases in the middle. The CDR3 length is 15 residues. Per the germline V gene, CDR1 is MGHRA and CDR2 is YSYEKL. Assay used: immunoSEQ multiplex PCR; TCRdb lists only in-frame clones, some missing. Of roughly 98,000 clones in the sample, just over 90% are singletons; the top ten hold 8% to 9.5%. This chain uses TRBV4-1 with TRBJ1-2; a weak D match, TRBD1 (5 bases). This TCR came from a man in his late teens or twenties in good health. Sequencing was done on a sample of blood. The CDR3 bases are TGCGCCAGCAGCCAAGAGGGGCTCTCCAAGCATGGCTACACCTTC. Translated, it gives CASSQEGLSKHGYTF.